The clone carrying this T cell receptor beta chain was seen at least ten times. This sample is part of a study of T cells in Graves' hyperthyroidism and ophthalmopathy. Amplified regions were TCR beta CDR3 sequences from RNA transcripts. The TCR CDR3 was amplified in a first-round RT-PCR using the HTBI primer set. TCRdb re-called the multiplex PCR reads through MiXCR, storing one row per CDR3 protein. The sample carries about 640,000 distinct CDR3 sequences, less than 25% recorded once. Germline V lookup: CDR1 SGHAT, CDR2 FQNNGV. The CDR3 sequence is 16 residues long. After removal of 5 bases from V and 7 bases from J, the junction contained 14 bases not matched to a gene.

The source is a man in his thirties or forties with Graves' ophthalmopathy. V usage is TRBV11-2 and J usage is TRBJ2-1, with 7 bases aligning to TRBD2. Sequenced sample: blood. The CDR3 DNA sequence: TGTGCCAGCAGCCAAGCCCCACAGACTAGCAGGAATGAGCAGTTCTTC. It yields the protein CASSQAPQTSRNEQFF.